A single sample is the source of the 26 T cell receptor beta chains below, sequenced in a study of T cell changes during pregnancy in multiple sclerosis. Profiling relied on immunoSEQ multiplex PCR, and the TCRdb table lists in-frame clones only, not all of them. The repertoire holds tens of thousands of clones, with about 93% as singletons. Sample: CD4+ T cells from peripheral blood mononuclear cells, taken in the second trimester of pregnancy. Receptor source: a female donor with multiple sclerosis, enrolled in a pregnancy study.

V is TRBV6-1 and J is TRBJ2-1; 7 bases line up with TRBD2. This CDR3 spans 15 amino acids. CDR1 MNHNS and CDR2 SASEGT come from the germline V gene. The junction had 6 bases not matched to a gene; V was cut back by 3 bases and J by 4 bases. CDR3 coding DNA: TGTGCCAGCAGTGAGTGGAGGACTAGGTACAATGAGCAGTTCTTC. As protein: CASSEWRTRYNEQFF.

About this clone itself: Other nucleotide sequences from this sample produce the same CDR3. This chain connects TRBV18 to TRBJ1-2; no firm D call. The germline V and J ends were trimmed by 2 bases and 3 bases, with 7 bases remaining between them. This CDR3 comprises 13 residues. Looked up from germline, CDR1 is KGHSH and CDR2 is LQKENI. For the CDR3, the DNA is TGTGCCAGCTCACCAGGCGGGGACTATGGCTACACCTTC. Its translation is CASSPGGDYGYTF. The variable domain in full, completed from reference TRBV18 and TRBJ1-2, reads NAGVMQNPRHLVRRRGQEARLRCSPMKGHSHVYWYRQLPEEGLKFMVYLQKENIIDESGMPKERFSAEFPKEGPSILRIQQVVRGDSAAYFCASSPGGDYGYTFGSGTRLTVV.

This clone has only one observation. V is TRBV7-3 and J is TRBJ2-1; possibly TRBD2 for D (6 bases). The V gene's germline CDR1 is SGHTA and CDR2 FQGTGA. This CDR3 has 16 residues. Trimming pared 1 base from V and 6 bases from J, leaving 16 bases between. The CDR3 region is CASSLNRAGSLNEQFF. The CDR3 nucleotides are TGTGCCAGCAGCTTAAATCGTGCGGGGAGCCTCAATGAGCAGTTCTTC. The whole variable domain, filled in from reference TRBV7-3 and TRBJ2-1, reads GAGVSQTPSNKVTEKGKYVELRCDPISGHTALYWYRQSLGQGPEFLIYFQGTGAADDSGLPNDRFFAVRPEGSVSTLKIQRTERGDSAVYLCASSLNRAGSLNEQFFGPGTRLTVL.

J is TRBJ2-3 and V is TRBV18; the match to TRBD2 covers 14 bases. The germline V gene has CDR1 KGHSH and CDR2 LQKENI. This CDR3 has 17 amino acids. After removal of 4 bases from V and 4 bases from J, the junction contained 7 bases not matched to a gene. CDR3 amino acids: CASSRVGLAGGPDTQYF. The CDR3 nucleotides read TGTGCCAGCTCACGGGTCGGACTAGCGGGAGGCCCAGATACGCAGTATTTT.

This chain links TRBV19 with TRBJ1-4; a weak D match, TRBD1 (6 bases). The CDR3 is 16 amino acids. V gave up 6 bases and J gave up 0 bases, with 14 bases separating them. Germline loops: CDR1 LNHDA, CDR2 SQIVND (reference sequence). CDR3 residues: CASRRRQDPTNEKLFF. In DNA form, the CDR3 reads TGTGCCAGTAGACGAAGACAGGATCCAACTAATGAAAAACTGTTTTTT.

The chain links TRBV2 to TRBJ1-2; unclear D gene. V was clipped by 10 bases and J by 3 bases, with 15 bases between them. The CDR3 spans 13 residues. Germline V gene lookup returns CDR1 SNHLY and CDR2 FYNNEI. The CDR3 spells CATSTGWDYGYTF. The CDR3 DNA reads TGTGCCACCAGCACGGGGTGGGACTATGGCTACACCTTC.

For the CDR3, the DNA is TGTGCCAGCAGCTCCGGGACAGTTAGCAATCAGCCCCAGCATTTT. Protein sequence: CASSSGTVSNQPQHF. The rearrangement joins TRBV5-8 to TRBJ1-5, with TRBD1 identical over 7 bases. CDR1 and CDR2 (germline): SGHTS, YDEGEE. J lost 0 bases, V lost 3 bases, and 3 bases had no gene match. This CDR3 is built from 15 residues.

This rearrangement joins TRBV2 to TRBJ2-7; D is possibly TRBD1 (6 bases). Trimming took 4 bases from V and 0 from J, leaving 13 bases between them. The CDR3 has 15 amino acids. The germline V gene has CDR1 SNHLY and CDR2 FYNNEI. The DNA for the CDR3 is TGTGCCAGCAGTGGGATCGGACAGTCCTCCTACGAGCAGTACTTC. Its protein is CASSGIGQSSYEQYF. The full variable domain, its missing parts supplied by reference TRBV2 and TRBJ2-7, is EPEVTQTPSHQVTQMGQEVILRCVPISNHLYFYWYRQILGQKVEFLVSFYNNEISEKSEIFDDQFSVERPDGSNFTLKIRSTKLEDSAMYFCASSGIGQSSYEQYFGPGTRLTVT.

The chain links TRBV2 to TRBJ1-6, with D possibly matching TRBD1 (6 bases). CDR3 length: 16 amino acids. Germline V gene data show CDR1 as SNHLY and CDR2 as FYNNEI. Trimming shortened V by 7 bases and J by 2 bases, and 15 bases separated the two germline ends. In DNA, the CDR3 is TGTGCCAGCAAGGGGGTCCCTGGTACCTATAATTCACCCCTCCACTTT. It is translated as CASKGVPGTYNSPLHF.

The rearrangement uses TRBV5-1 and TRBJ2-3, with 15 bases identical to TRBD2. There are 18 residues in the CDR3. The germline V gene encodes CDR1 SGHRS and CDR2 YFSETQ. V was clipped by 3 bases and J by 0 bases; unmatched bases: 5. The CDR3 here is CASSSGLAGGRSTDTQYF. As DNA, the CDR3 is TGCGCCAGCAGCTCCGGACTAGCGGGGGGGAGGAGCACAGATACGCAGTATTTT.

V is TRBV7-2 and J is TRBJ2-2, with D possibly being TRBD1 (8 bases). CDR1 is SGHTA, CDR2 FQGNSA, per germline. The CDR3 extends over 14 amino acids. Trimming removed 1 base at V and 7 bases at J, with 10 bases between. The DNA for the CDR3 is TGTGCCAGCAGCTTAGACAGGGGGGGCGGGGAGCTGTTTTTT. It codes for CASSLDRGGGELFF.

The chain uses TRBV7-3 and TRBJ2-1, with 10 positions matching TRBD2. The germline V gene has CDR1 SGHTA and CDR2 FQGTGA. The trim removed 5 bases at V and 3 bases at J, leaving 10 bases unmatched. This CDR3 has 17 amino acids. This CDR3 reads CASSPQMSGRVYNEQFF. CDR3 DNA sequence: TGTGCCAGCAGCCCCCAAATGAGCGGGAGGGTCTACAATGAGCAGTTCTTC.

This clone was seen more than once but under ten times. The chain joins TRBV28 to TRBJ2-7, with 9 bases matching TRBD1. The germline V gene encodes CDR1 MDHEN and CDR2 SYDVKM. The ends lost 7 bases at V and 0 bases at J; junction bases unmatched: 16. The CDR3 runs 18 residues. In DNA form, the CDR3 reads TGTGCCAGCAATCCCTCGGACAGGGGTTATCGGTTCTCCTACGAGCAGTACTTC. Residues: CASNPSDRGYRFSYEQYF.

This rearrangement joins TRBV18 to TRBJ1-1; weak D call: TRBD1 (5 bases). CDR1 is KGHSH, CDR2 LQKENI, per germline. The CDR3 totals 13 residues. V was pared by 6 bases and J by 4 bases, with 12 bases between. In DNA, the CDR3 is TGTGCCAGCTCGCAGGGTAAGGGCACTGAAGCTTTCTTT. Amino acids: CASSQGKGTEAFF.

The CDR3 loop reads CASSPRGGGRRNEQFF. CDR3 coding DNA: TGTGCCAGCAGCCCCAGGGGCGGGGGCCGCAGGAATGAGCAGTTCTTC. J is TRBJ2-1 and V is TRBV2, with D perhaps TRBD2 (7 bases). The germline CDR1 and CDR2 sequences are SNHLY and FYNNEI. The CDR3 covers 16 residues. V gave up 6 bases and J gave up 7 bases, with 22 bases separating them.

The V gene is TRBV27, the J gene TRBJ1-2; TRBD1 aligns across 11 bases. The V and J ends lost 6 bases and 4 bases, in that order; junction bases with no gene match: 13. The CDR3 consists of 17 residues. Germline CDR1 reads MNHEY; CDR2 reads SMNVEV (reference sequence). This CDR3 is CASSQSSGTGGGYGYTF. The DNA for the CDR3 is TGTGCCAGCAGCCAGAGCTCGGGGACAGGGGGAGGCTATGGCTACACCTTC.

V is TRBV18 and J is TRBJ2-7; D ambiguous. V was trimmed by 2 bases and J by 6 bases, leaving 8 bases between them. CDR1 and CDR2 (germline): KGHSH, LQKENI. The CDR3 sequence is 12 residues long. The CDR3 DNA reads TGTGCCAGCTCACCAAAATCGGGCGAGCAGTACTTC. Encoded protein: CASSPKSGEQYF.

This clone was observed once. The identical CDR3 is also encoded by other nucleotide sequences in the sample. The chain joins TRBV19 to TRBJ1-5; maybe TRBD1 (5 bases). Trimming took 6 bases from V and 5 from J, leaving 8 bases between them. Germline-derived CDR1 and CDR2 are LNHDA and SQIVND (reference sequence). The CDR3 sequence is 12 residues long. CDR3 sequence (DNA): TGTGCCAGTAGCACAGGATATCAGCCCCAGCATTTT. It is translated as CASSTGYQPQHF.

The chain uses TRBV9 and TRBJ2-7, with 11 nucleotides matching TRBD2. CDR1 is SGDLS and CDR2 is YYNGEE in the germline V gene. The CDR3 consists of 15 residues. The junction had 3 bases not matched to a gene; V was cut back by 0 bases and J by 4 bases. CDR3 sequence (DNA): TGTGCCAGCAGCGTAGCACTAGCGGGAGATTACGAGCAGTACTTC. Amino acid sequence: CASSVALAGDYEQYF.

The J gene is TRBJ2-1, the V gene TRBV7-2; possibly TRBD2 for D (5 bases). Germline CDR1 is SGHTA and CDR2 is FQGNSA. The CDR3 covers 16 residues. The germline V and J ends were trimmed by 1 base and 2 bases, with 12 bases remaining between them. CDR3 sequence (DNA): TGTGCCAGCAGCTTAGTGTCCGGGATCCCCTACAATGAGCAGTTCTTC. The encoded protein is CASSLVSGIPYNEQFF.

CDR3 in DNA: TGCGCCAGCAGCGGGGGCCAGACGGTATACGAGCAGTACTTC. As protein: CASSGGQTVYEQYF. The rearrangement links TRBV5-1 to TRBJ2-7; TRBD1 is a possible D gene (6 bases). In germline, CDR1 is SGHRS, CDR2 YFSETQ. The CDR3 length is 14 residues. V lost 4 bases and J 4 bases, leaving 15 bases between the germline ends.

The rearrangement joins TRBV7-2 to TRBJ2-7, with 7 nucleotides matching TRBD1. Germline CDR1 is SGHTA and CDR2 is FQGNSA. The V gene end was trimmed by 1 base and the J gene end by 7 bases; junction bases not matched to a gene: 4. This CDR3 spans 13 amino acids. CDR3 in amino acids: CASSLGGRGEQYF. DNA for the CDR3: TGTGCCAGCAGCTTAGGGGGCAGGGGGGAGCAGTACTTC.

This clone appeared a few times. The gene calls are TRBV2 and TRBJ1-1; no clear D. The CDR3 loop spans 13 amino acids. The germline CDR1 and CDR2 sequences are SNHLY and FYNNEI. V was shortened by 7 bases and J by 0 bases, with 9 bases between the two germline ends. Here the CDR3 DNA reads TGTGCCAGCACAAGCCCCATGAACACTGAAGCTTTCTTT. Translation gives CASTSPMNTEAFF.

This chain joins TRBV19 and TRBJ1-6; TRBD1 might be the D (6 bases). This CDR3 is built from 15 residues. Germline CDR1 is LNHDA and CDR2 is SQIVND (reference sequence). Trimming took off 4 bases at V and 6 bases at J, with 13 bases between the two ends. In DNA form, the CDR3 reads TGTGCCAGTAGTACCCACAGGGCCGCTAATTCACCCCTCCACTTT. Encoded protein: CASSTHRAANSPLHF.

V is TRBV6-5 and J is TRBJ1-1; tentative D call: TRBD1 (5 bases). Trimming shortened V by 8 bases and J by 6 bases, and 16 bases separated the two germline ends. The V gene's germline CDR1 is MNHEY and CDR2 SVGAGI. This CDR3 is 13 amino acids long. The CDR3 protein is CASAYYPGAEAFF. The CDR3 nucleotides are TGTGCCAGCGCATACTACCCGGGGGCTGAAGCTTTCTTT.

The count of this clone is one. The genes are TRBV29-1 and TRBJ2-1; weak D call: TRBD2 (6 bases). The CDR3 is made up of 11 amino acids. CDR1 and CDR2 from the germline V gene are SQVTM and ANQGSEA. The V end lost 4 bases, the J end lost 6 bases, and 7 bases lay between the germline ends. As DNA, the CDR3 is TGCAGCGTTGTGGGGGGCAATGAGCAGTTCTTC. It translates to CSVVGGNEQFF.